The 22 T cell receptor beta chains below all came from one sample that was sequenced in a study of blood T cell repertoires in COVID-19. TCRdb keeps only in-frame clones here, not all; method: immunoSEQ multiplex PCR. The data contain around 250,000 clones, about 87% of them seen just once; the ten biggest clones take up 2.5% to 3.5%. The specimen sequenced was PBMCs or T cells enriched from blood (not recorded which). The receptors here all came from a woman aged 40 to 50 who had been exposed to COVID-19.

The chain recombines TRBV19 with TRBJ2-1; the match to TRBD2 covers 11 bases. The germline V gene encodes CDR1 LNHDA and CDR2 SQIVND (reference sequence). The trim removed 7 bases at V and 8 bases at J, leaving 16 bases unmatched. The CDR3 extends over 17 amino acids. The chain's CDR3 is CASTRPLLAGGGYEQFF. In nucleotides, the CDR3 is TGTGCCAGTACAAGGCCGCTGCTAGCGGGAGGAGGTTATGAGCAGTTCTTC.

The gene calls are TRBV5-1 and TRBJ2-7; D is uncertain. V shed 0 bases and J shed 5 bases, with 12 bases lying between them. Germline CDR1 is SGHRS and CDR2 is YFSETQ. The CDR3 loop spans 14 amino acids. CDR3 bases: TGCGCCAGCAGCTTGGCCGTCGGGTTCAACGAGCAGTACTTC. This translates into CASSLAVGFNEQYF.

This clone was observed a single time. The rearrangement joins TRBV18 to TRBJ2-3; weak D call: TRBD1 (5 bases). V was pared by 3 bases and J by 2 bases, with 15 bases between. The CDR3 is made up of 16 amino acids. Germline CDR1 reads KGHSH; CDR2 reads LQKENI. CDR3 sequence reads: CASSPGRGHPTDTQYF. The CDR3 DNA follows: TGTGCCAGCTCACCCGGTCGAGGACACCCCACAGATACGCAGTATTTT.

This chain joins TRBV9 and TRBJ2-3; 7 bases agree with TRBD1. The ends lost 3 bases at V and 6 bases at J; junction bases unmatched: 4. The CDR3 contains 13 residues. Per the germline V gene, CDR1 is SGDLS and CDR2 is YYNGEE. The CDR3 region has the DNA TGTGCCAGCAGCGGATCACAGGGGGATACGCAGTATTTT. Its translation is CASSGSQGDTQYF.

This chain links TRBV24-1 with TRBJ2-2, with D possibly being TRBD1 (6 bases). Trimming cost V 7 bases and J 4 bases, with 9 bases left between them. This CDR3 contains 13 residues. Per the germline V gene, CDR1 is KGHDR and CDR2 is SFDVKD. DNA for the CDR3: TGTGCCACCAGAGGACAGACCACCGGGGAGCTGTTTTTT. It translates to CATRGQTTGELFF.

The chain couples TRBV5-6 to TRBJ1-1, with no clear D. Germline CDR1 SGHDT, CDR2 YYEEEE. This CDR3 contains 12 residues. With 4 bases removed from V and 7 bases from J, the gap between germline ends came to 11 bases. CDR3 residues: CASSLQAIEAFF. The CDR3 nucleotides read TGTGCCAGCAGCCTCCAAGCCATTGAAGCTTTCTTT.

The chain uses TRBV30 and TRBJ1-1; D is ambiguous. The V gene lost 7 bases and the J gene lost 6 bases, with 15 bases spanning the gap. This CDR3 contains 12 residues. Germline values: CDR1 GTSNPN, CDR2 SVGIG (reference sequence). In DNA form, the CDR3 reads TGTGCCTCCGTAAAGCCTCGGGCTGAAGCTTTCTTT. Encoded protein: CASVKPRAEAFF.

The chain links TRBV3-1 (or the pseudogene TRBV3-2) to TRBJ2-3; TRBD2 matches at 8 bases. The CDR3 extends over 15 amino acids. Germline V lookup: CDR1 LGHDT, CDR2 YNNKEL (reference sequence). Trimming cost V 5 bases and J 2 bases; bases outside gene matches: 6. Here the CDR3 reads CASSLRAGVTDTQYF. CDR3 DNA: TGTGCCAGCAGCTTGCGAGCGGGGGTCACAGATACGCAGTATTTT.

The rearrangement joins TRBV7-3 to TRBJ2-7; D uncertain. CDR1 is SGHTA, CDR2 FQGTGA, per germline. The CDR3 sequence is 15 residues long. Trimming left V 5 bases short and J 1 base short, with 15 bases between. In DNA, the CDR3 is TGTGCCAGCAGCCCCCAAGAGTTAAGTTCCTACGAGCAGTACTTC. It yields the protein CASSPQELSSYEQYF.

This clone has only one observation. The chain joins TRBV4-1 to TRBJ1-1; no reliable D call. This CDR3 spans 16 amino acids. V lost 1 base and J lost 4, with 16 bases in between. CDR1 is MGHRA and CDR2 is YSYEKL in the germline V gene. The CDR3: CASSQGPGELGTEAFF. The CDR3 region has the DNA TGCGCCAGCAGCCAAGGCCCTGGGGAGCTGGGCACTGAAGCTTTCTTT.

DNA for the CDR3: TGCGCCAGCAGCCAAGATAACAGGGGAAGTGGCACCATATATTTT. Its translation: CASSQDNRGSGTIYF. The V gene is TRBV4-1, the J gene TRBJ1-3; the match to TRBD1 covers 7 bases. V was pared by 0 bases and J by 9 bases, with 8 bases of the junction left unmatched. Germline V CDR1 and CDR2: MGHRA, YSYEKL. CDR3 length: 15 residues.

The V gene is TRBV18, the J gene TRBJ1-1; tentatively, D is TRBD1 (6 bases). The CDR3 is 16 amino acids. Looked up from germline, CDR1 is KGHSH and CDR2 is LQKENI. Trimming took off 3 bases at V and 1 base at J, with 15 bases between the two ends. The CDR3 bases are TGTGCCAGCTCACCCCTTCAACGGACAGAGAACACTGAAGCTTTCTTT. Its protein product is CASSPLQRTENTEAFF.

The chain joins TRBV2 to TRBJ1-2; a weak D match, TRBD1 (6 bases). Looked up from germline, CDR1 is SNHLY and CDR2 is FYNNEI. The CDR3 consists of 15 residues. V was shortened by 6 bases and J by 8 bases, with 22 bases between the two germline ends. This CDR3 is CASRQGVMSYDGYTF. CDR3 DNA: TGTGCCAGCAGACAGGGTGTTATGTCTTATGACGGCTACACCTTC.

The chain is built from TRBV5-4 and TRBJ1-2, with D perhaps matching TRBD1 (6 bases). Germline lookup yields CDR1 SGHNT and CDR2 YYREEE (reference sequence). The CDR3 runs to 14 residues. Between the trimmed V and J ends, which lost 4 bases and 2 bases, there was a span of 12 bases. The CDR3 sequence is CASSPIQGNYGYTF. CDR3 in DNA: TGTGCCAGCAGCCCGATACAGGGAAACTATGGCTACACCTTC.

The CDR3 region has the DNA TGTGCCAGCAAGCCAGACGATATAGCCCGGAACACTGAAGCTTTCTTT. Amino acids: CASKPDDIARNTEAFF. The V and J genes are TRBV27 and TRBJ1-1; no reliable D call. Germline V lookup: CDR1 MNHEY, CDR2 SMNVEV (reference sequence). This CDR3 contains 16 residues. V was shortened by 7 bases and J by 1 base, with 19 bases between the two germline ends.

This clone appeared a single time. The chain employs TRBV7-3 and TRBJ2-1; D is perhaps TRBD2 (6 bases). Germline CDR1 SGHTA, CDR2 FQGTGA. The CDR3 is made up of 13 amino acids. Trimming removed 5 bases at V and 9 bases at J, with 14 bases between. The DNA of the CDR3 is TGTGCCAGCAGCCGCTGGGCGGGAAGTGAGCAGTTCTTC. This codes for CASSRWAGSEQFF.

The rearrangement uses TRBV7-9 and TRBJ1-2, with D perhaps TRBD1 (5 bases). The germline V gene encodes CDR1 SEHNR and CDR2 FQNEAQ (reference sequence). Trimming left V 2 bases short and J 7 bases short, with 14 bases between. This CDR3 is built from 14 residues. CDR3 in DNA: TGTGCCAGCAGCTTAAGCCGGGACTTAGGTGGCTACACCTTC. Amino acid sequence: CASSLSRDLGGYTF.

This chain uses TRBV28 with TRBJ1-5, with unresolved D. The germline V gene has CDR1 MDHEN and CDR2 SYDVKM. CDR3 length: 18 residues. The V and J ends lost 2 bases and 0 bases respectively, with 17 bases between them. The CDR3 protein is CASSLLGTYGSSNQPQHF. DNA for the CDR3: TGTGCCAGCAGTTTACTGGGCACCTATGGGTCTAGCAATCAGCCCCAGCATTTT. Combining the CDR3 with reference TRBV28 and TRBJ1-5 gives the whole variable domain DVKVTQSSRYLVKRTGEKVFLECVQDMDHENMFWYRQDPGLGLRLIYFSYDVKMKEKGDIPEGYSVSREKKERFSLILESASTNQTSMYLCASSLLGTYGSSNQPQHFGDGTRLSIL.

A word on this clone: Germline is not matched at one junction end, which may reflect a read error. The chain joins TRBV5-1 to TRBJ2-5; perhaps TRBD1 as D (6 bases). Germline CDR1 SGHRS, CDR2 YFSETQ. This CDR3 comprises 11 residues. The CDR3 DNA sequence: TGTGCCAGCAGAGGGGGAGAGACCCAGTACTTC. Protein product: CASRGGETQYF.

The rearrangement uses TRBV19 and TRBJ2-7, with 10 bases matching TRBD1. After removal of 4 bases from V and 3 bases from J, the junction contained 3 bases not matched to a gene. Germline loops: CDR1 LNHDA, CDR2 SQIVND (reference sequence). The CDR3 runs to 14 residues. The CDR3 region is CASSNGQGGYEQYF. The DNA for the CDR3 is TGTGCCAGTAGTAACGGACAGGGGGGCTACGAGCAGTACTTC.

V and J are TRBV1 and TRBJ2-7; the DNA was not used to check the table's D call, TRBD2. TRBV1 is classified as a pseudogene. CDR3 length: 20 residues. In DNA form, the CDR3 reads TGCACCAGCAGCCAAGAAGGGACTAAGGCGGGAGCAGTTAAAAAAGAAGAGCAGTACGTC. Translating gives CTSSQEGTKAGAVKKEEQYV.

The V call is TRBV14, the J call TRBJ1-1; a possible D gene is TRBD1 (6 bases). The CDR3 contains 14 residues. Between the trimmed V and J ends, which lost 2 bases and 7 bases, there was a span of 14 bases. The V gene's germline CDR1 is SGHDN and CDR2 FVKESK. The CDR3 bases are TGTGCCAGCAGCCAATTCGGGGGGCATGGTGAAGCTTTCTTT. It specifies CASSQFGGHGEAFF.